The 5 T cell receptor beta chains below come from one sample, sequenced in a study of cytomegalovirus exposure and HLA in healthy donors (TCRdb year 2017). The library relied on the immunoSEQ multiplex PCR assay. In its TCRdb copy, this immuneACCESS table keeps in-frame sequences only and misses some clones. Where compared with another copy, unresolved V genes explain less than half of these, and the others have no known cause. The sample data list about 180,000 clones, and 85% of these were observed just once. Of the sample, roughly 15% is held by the ten largest clones. Sequenced material: PBMCs. The receptors come from a man younger than 35 in good health and CMV-seropositive.

The gene calls are TRBV15 and TRBJ1-6, with D hard to call. Per germline, CDR1 LNHNV and CDR2 YYDKDF (reference sequence). The CDR3 is made up of 15 amino acids. The ends were cut back, 0 bases at V and 5 bases at J, with 8 bases in the middle. The CDR3 loop is CATSRDRLDNSPLHF. The CDR3 DNA reads as TGTGCCACCAGCAGAGATCGGTTGGATAATTCACCCCTCCACTTT.

The chain joins TRBV7-9 to TRBJ1-1, with 8 bases aligning to TRBD1. V shed 7 bases and J 6 bases; nucleotides not matched to a gene: 7. The CDR3 sequence is 13 residues long. The germline V gene encodes CDR1 SEHNR and CDR2 FQNEAQ (reference sequence). The CDR3 loop is CASIRQGSAEAFF. CDR3 nucleotides: TGTGCCAGCATAAGACAGGGGAGCGCTGAAGCTTTCTTT.

The chain is built from TRBV4-1 and TRBJ2-7; D not resolved. The V end lost 0 bases, the J end lost 3 bases, and 9 bases lay between the germline ends. The germline V gene encodes CDR1 MGHRA and CDR2 YSYEKL. The CDR3 is 14 amino acids. CDR3 amino acids: CASSQDERFYEQYF. Here the CDR3 DNA reads TGCGCCAGCAGCCAAGATGAGAGGTTCTACGAGCAGTACTTC.

This chain uses TRBV5-1 with TRBJ1-1; D gene uncertain. This CDR3 has 14 amino acids. Between the trimmed V and J ends, which lost 1 base and 1 base, there was a span of 8 bases. Germline V gives CDR1 SGHRS, CDR2 YFSETQ. The CDR3 is CASSLNPSNTEAFF. CDR3 DNA sequence: TGCGCCAGCAGCTTGAATCCTTCGAACACTGAAGCTTTCTTT.

The chain is built from TRBV25-1 and TRBJ2-7; 7 bases align to TRBD2. J was trimmed by 1 base and V by 3 bases; bases with no gene match: 9. The CDR3 contains 16 residues. The germline gives CDR1 MGHDK, CDR2 SYGVNS. The CDR3 bases are TGTGCCAGCAGTGATGGGGGAGGGCCATTATCCTACGAGCAGTACTTC. Translation: CASSDGGGPLSYEQYF.